This record concerns one T cell receptor beta chain sequence. Its antigen remains undetermined. No base-level quality is on record; no much larger clone is a single base apart. The time point label here, explained by the study, means: baseline before first vaccination. Vaccinee samples were obtained from the UK trials COV001 and COV002, which included a single-blind randomized controlled phase 2/3 trial of AZD1222 (ChAdOx1 nCoV-19) in healthy adults. Trial participant PBMC samples were collected at day 0 and day 28 after the second dose for TCRbeta chain sequencing. The CDR3 regions of human TCRbeta chains were analyzed by immunosequencing. The original methods were these. Repertoire TCRs were checked for matches against a reference library of SARS-CoV-2-specific TCRs that had been generated using the MIRA antigen-specificity platform. Breadth was defined as the fraction of unique TCRs that were SARS-CoV-2-associated, and depth was defined as the fraction of total T cells that were SARS-CoV-2-associated. Using the MIRA data, every spike-specific TCR was mapped to the spike region that the TCR reacted to and assigned to either a CD4 or a CD8 class. Log10-transformed breadth and depth values were compared by one-way ANOVA with Sidak's multiple comparisons tests. Not all clones reach the TCRdb copy of this immuneACCESS table, which keeps in-frame sequences only. Checked studies attribute under half of the gap to unresolved V genes and leave the rest unexplained. The DNA was the basis for D and trimming; V, J and clone size are from that table. In all, the sample holds approximately 160,000 clones, and around 90% of those were seen once. The ten largest make up about 2.8% of the sample.

The data originate from a study of T cell responses to AZD1222 COVID-19 vaccine (dated by TCRdb to the early 2020s). Background for the entire study: AZD1222 recipients given second doses at about 4 weeks or at about 12 weeks were pooled, since spike-specific TCR depth and breadth were not found to differ between the two schedules. TCR sequencing covered some 240 trial participants: nearly 210 given two doses of AZD1222 and about 26 given two doses of MenACWY control vaccine. Enrollment into the trials was organized by age into subgroups of 18-55, 56-69 and 70-plus years, and those subgroups contained approximately 160, 26 and 62 TCR-sequenced participants, respectively. Study-wide findings and limitations: Because no samples from the day 14 peak response were available, repertoires could be characterized only after the peak T cell response. In the small 56-69-year group, the increase in depth fell short of significance, most likely because of low power. Reportedly, almost half of the unique spike-specific TCRs recognized epitopes lying outside the regions that are mutated in the B.1.351 and B.1.1.7 variants. The vaccine-associated CD4 TCRs covered the entire spike protein, and the dominant responses fell in regions 160-218 and 743-854. Most participants were white British and females outnumbered males, and the authors suggested that clonal diversity may have been underestimated. Spike-specific TCR breadth and depth rose significantly after two AZD1222 doses compared with day 0 and with MenACWY recipients. Conclusions about previously exposed vaccinees are limited because only six or seven AZD1222 recipients were SARS-CoV-2 seropositive at baseline.

Trimming accounts for 6 bases at V and 4 bases at J, while the number of junction bases matched to no gene is 6. The germline V gene (reference sequence) yields PRHDT for CDR1 and FYEKMQ for CDR2. The CDR3 contains 15 residues, cysteine and phenylalanine counted. The CDR3 DNA has 45 bases and is translated from base 1. The sample was peripheral blood, taken on day 0 of AZD1222 vaccination. The receptor chain draws on TRBV13 and TRBJ1-4, with 9 central nucleotides matching TRBD1. This clonotype was obtained from an adult in good health. The sequenced DNA: TGTGCCAGCAGTTTCACAGGGGGCCATAATGAAAAACTGTTTTTT. This sequence encodes CASSFTGGHNEKLFF. With the rest looked up from the reference TRBV13 and TRBJ1-4 genes rather than sequenced, the full variable domain is AAGVIQSPRHLIKEKRETATLKCYPIPRHDTVYWYQQGPGQDPQFLISFYEKMQSDKGSIPDRFSAQQFSDYHSELNMSSLELGDSALYFCASSFTGGHNEKLFFGSGTQLSVL.